A selection of T cell receptor beta chains follows, all from one sample in a study of T cell repertoires in cytomegalovirus infection. TCRdb recomputed calls from the reads with MiXCR, one row per CDR3 protein. Here the sample spans approximately 130,000 distinct CDR3 sequences, 7% to 10% being singletons. The source material was PBMCs. The receptors were gathered from a human donor in good health (CMV status not recorded). Some clones in this sample may be carry-over from other donors' samples. Each CDR3 is given with its conserved first and last residue. Each record gives: J gene, clone size, D gene, V gene, CDR3 DNA, CDR3 protein. A D gene is named only where the DNA matches it firmly. Rows give clone size only sometimes, using once, few, many, or a class for an expanded clone.

>TRBJ1-6|many|TRBD1|TRBV12-3/TRBV12-4
TGTGCCAGCAGCCGCCCGGGACAGAATAATTCACCCCTCCACTTT
CASSRPGQNNSPLHF
>TRBJ1-6|many|NA|TRBV6-5
TGTGCCAGCAGTTTATCCAGGGAACCGACGCGGGCTTCACCCCTCCACTTT
CASSLSREPTRASPLHF
>TRBJ1-1|many|NA|TRBV18
TGTGCCAGCTCACCACGGACAGCGGATCGGGACACTGAAGCTTTCTTT
CASSPRTADRDTEAFF
>TRBJ2-7|many|NA|TRBV28
TGTGCCAGCAGTTTCGGCAGTCGCTACGAGCAGTACTTC
CASSFGSRYEQYF
>TRBJ2-6|few|TRBD1|TRBV29-1
TGCAGCGTTGGGGACAGGGCCTCTGGGGCCAACGTCCTGACTTTC
CSVGDRASGANVLTF
>TRBJ1-1|many|NA|TRBV30
TGTGCCTGGAGTGTAGCACCCGGGACTGAAGCTTTCTTT
CAWSVAPGTEAFF
>TRBJ1-1|many|TRBD1|TRBV7-8
TGTGCCAGCAGCCTCGGGGGAGGGGGCTTGTGGAACACTGAAGCTTTCTTT
CASSLGGGGLWNTEAFF
>TRBJ2-1|many|TRBD1|TRBV20-1
TGCAGTATCATTACAGGGGAGAACAATGAGCAGTTCTTC
CSIITGENNEQFF
>TRBJ2-7|many|NA|TRBV20-1
TGCAGTGCTAGGCAGGGATCCTACGAGCAGTACTTC
CSARQGSYEQYF
>TRBJ1-2|many|NA|TRBV11-2
TGTGCCAGTTCCTCTGAGGGAGTTGGCTACACCTTC
CASSSEGVGYTF
>TRBJ2-2|NA|TRBD2|TRBV7-3
TGTGCCAGCAGCCTGACTAGCGGGGGGATATTCGCGAACACCGGGGAGCTGTTTTTT
CASSLTSGGIFANTGELFF
>TRBJ2-2|NA|NA|TRBV5-1
TGCGCCAGCAGCTTCTGGACGGTCGACACCGGGGAGCTGTTTTTT
CASSFWTVDTGELFF
>TRBJ1-1|NA|TRBD1|TRBV5-1
TGCGCCAGCAGCTTGGTTCCGGGACAGGGGAACACTGAAGCTTTCTTT
CASSLVPGQGNTEAFF
>TRBJ2-4|NA|TRBD1|TRBV28
TGTGCCAGCAGTTTGGATATAAGACAGGGGCGCAATCAGTACTTC
CASSLDIRQGRNQYF
>TRBJ2-7|many|NA|TRBV7-9
TGTGCCAGCAGCTTAGGGAATAACCCTGGCGAGCAGTACTTC
CASSLGNNPGEQYF
>TRBJ2-5|many|NA|TRBV7-6
TGTGCCAGCAGGCCTTGGGGGGGCTGGGAGACCCAGTACTTC
CASRPWGGWETQYF
>TRBJ1-1|few|NA|TRBV7-9
TGTGCCAGCAGCTTATTGACAGCCTCAGGAGCTTTCTTT
CASSLLTASGAFF
>TRBJ1-2|once|TRBD1|TRBV7-2
TGTGCCAGCAGCTTAGCCCGGACAGGAATGGGCTACACCTTC
CASSLARTGMGYTF
>TRBJ1-5|many|NA|TRBV2
TGTGCCAGCACCTCGGACAGTGCACAAGATCAGCCCCAGCATTTT
CASTSDSAQDQPQHF
>TRBJ1-2|many|NA|TRBV28
TGTGCCAGCAGTTTAGATGCTTCTAACTATGGCTACACCTTC
CASSLDASNYGYTF
>TRBJ2-5|many|NA|TRBV6-1
TGTGCCAGCACCCAAGGGCTGGTGGAGACCCAGTACTTC
CASTQGLVETQYF
>TRBJ1-3|NA|NA|TRBV5-1
TGCGCCAGCAGCTTGGGGTCAGGAGAAAAAAGAAACACCATATATTTT
CASSLGSGEKRNTIYF
>TRBJ1-1|many|NA|TRBV29-1
TGCCAAACGGTGGGGGGAAATACTGAAGCTTTCTTT
CQTVGGNTEAFF
>TRBJ1-2|many|NA|TRBV18
TGTGCCAGCTCACCATTGGCAGGGATCTATGGCTACACCTTC
CASSPLAGIYGYTF
>TRBJ1-1|many|NA|TRBV7-3
TGTGCCAGCAGCGCGGGGAACTCTGAAGCTTTCTTT
CASSAGNSEAFF
>TRBJ1-6|NA|TRBD1|TRBV28
TGTGCCAGCAGCAGCGATCCGGGACAGCGCTATAATTCACCCCTCCACTTT
CASSSDPGQRYNSPLHF
>TRBJ1-5|many|NA|TRBV23-1
TGCGCCAGCCGTCGAGGGCCGCCCCAGCATTTT
CASRRGPPQHF
>TRBJ2-1|many|NA|TRBV7-8
TGTGCCAGCAGCTTAGTTTGGACCGACAATGAGCAGTTCTTC
CASSLVWTDNEQFF
>TRBJ1-5|NA|NA|TRBV28
TGTGCCAGCAGTTTGCTGAGCAATCAGCCCCAGCATTTT
CASSLLSNQPQHF
>TRBJ1-1|few|NA|TRBV5-1
TGCGCCAGCAGCTTTGAAGCAGGGGTGAACACTGAAGCTTTCTTT
CASSFEAGVNTEAFF
>TRBJ2-5|many|NA|TRBV12-3/TRBV12-4
TGTGCCAGCAGTTTGGGGACTACGACAGGGACCCAGTACTTC
CASSLGTTTGTQYF
>TRBJ1-1|many|NA|TRBV20-1
TGCAGTGCACTAGGCTGGGGGCCTACTGAAGCTTTCTTT
CSALGWGPTEAFF
>TRBJ1-6|many|TRBD1|TRBV28
TGTGCCAGCAGTTCCGGGACAGGGAATTATAATTCACCCCTCCACTTT
CASSSGTGNYNSPLHF
>TRBJ1-1|many|NA|TRBV7-8
TGTGCCAGCAGCTCTACGTCGGGTAACACTGAAGCTTTCTTT
CASSSTSGNTEAFF
>TRBJ1-4|many|TRBD1|TRBV28
TGTGCCAGCAGTCTGACAGGGTTAGCCGCAACTAATGAAAAACTGTTTTTT
CASSLTGLAATNEKLFF
>TRBJ2-2|NA|NA|TRBV2
TGTGCCAGCAGTGAGGGGTCGCGCACCGGGGAGCTGTTTTTT
CASSEGSRTGELFF
>TRBJ1-5|many|TRBD1|TRBV28
TGTGCCAGCAGTTCTTGGACAGGGGGGGGGAGCAATCAGCCCCAGCATTTT
CASSSWTGGGSNQPQHF
>TRBJ1-2|many|NA|TRBV2
TGTGCCAGCAGTGGGGGCCTAAGAGCGGGCGGCTACACCTTC
CASSGGLRAGGYTF
>TRBJ2-7|NA|NA|TRBV14
TGTGCCAGCAGCCGACCGGGCGGCGGGTCCTACGAGCAGTACTTC
CASSRPGGGSYEQYF